The 11 T cell receptor beta chains below come from one sample, sequenced in a study of T cells in Graves' hyperthyroidism and ophthalmopathy. From RNA transcripts, TCR beta CDR3 regions were amplified. When the TCR CDR3 underwent first-round RT-PCR, the HTBI primer set was used. TCRdb fed the multiplex PCR reads into MiXCR, producing one record per CDR3 protein. The repertoire includes roughly 200,000 distinct CDR3 sequences, about a sixth of them detected once, and roughly 55% sits in the top ten. The specimen sequenced was blood. These receptors were collected from a woman in her forties or fifties with Graves' hyperthyroidism.

Comment on this clonotype: Germline and junction disagree at one end, which may indicate a read error. The gene calls are TRBV5-1 and TRBJ1-1; no clear D. CDR1 SGHRS and CDR2 YFSETQ come from the germline V gene. The CDR3 covers 15 residues. The DNA for the CDR3 is TGCGCCAGCAGCTTGGAGAGGATACCGAACACTGGAGCTTCCTTT. Amino acid sequence: CASSLERIPNTGASF.

The chain is built from TRBV3-1 and TRBJ2-1, with 8 bases lining up with TRBD2. This CDR3 comprises 17 residues. Germline assignment: CDR1 LGHDT and CDR2 YNNKEL (reference sequence). The V gene end was trimmed by 0 bases and the J gene end by 5 bases; junction bases not matched to a gene: 9. The chain's CDR3 is CASSQDLISGSHNEQFF. CDR3 nucleotide sequence: TGTGCCAGCAGCCAAGATCTCATCAGCGGGAGTCACAATGAGCAGTTCTTC.

This clonotype was found many times. The J gene is TRBJ2-7, the V gene TRBV7-9; 9 bases fit TRBD1. The V gene's germline CDR1 is SEHNR and CDR2 FQNEAQ (reference sequence). The CDR3 runs 14 residues. The trim removed 5 bases at V and 6 bases at J, leaving 8 bases unmatched. The CDR3 DNA reads TGTGCCAGCAGCACAGGGGGCGCGTTAGGCGAGCAGTACTTC. It translates to CASSTGGALGEQYF.

V usage is TRBV5-1 and J usage is TRBJ2-5; D might be TRBD2 (6 bases). TRBJ2-1 explains the end of the DNA better; the J call may be wrong. The CDR3 totals 13 residues. CDR1 and CDR2 (germline): SGHRS, YFSETQ. The DNA of the CDR3 is TGCGCCAGCAGTACTAGCAGCCAAGAGACCCAGTTCTTC. Amino acids: CASSTSSQETQFF.

This clonotype was observed a few times. This could be a read error, since a much larger clone is one nucleotide away. The V call is TRBV28, the J call TRBJ1-1; D ambiguous. The CDR3 covers 14 residues. Per germline, CDR1 MDHEN and CDR2 SYDVKM. V was cut by 5 bases and J by 4 bases, with 14 bases left in between. The CDR3 bases are TGTGCCAGCAGTCTAGAAACGGCGAGCACTGAAGCTTTCTTT. It yields the protein CASSLETASTEAFF. The whole variable domain, filled in from reference TRBV28 and TRBJ1-1, reads DVKVTQSSRYLVKRTGEKVFLECVQDMDHENMFWYRQDPGLGLRLIYFSYDVKMKEKGDIPEGYSVSREKKERFSLILESASTNQTSMYLCASSLETASTEAFFGQGTRLTVV.

In this sample, this clonotype turned up many times. V and J are TRBV5-1 and TRBJ1-6; TRBD1 aligns across 8 bases. Germline assignment: CDR1 SGHRS and CDR2 YFSETQ. Losses at the gene ends were 4 bases for V and 7 bases for J; bases not matched to a gene: 7. The CDR3 consists of 15 residues. The CDR3 reads CASSGSDRGNSPLHF. CDR3 coding DNA: TGCGCCAGCAGCGGCTCAGACAGGGGAAATTCACCCCTCCACTTT.

V is TRBV20-1 and J is TRBJ2-1; 10 nucleotides agree with TRBD2. Germline assignment: CDR1 DFQATT and CDR2 SNEGSKA (reference sequence). This CDR3 is 15 amino acids long. V lost 3 bases, J lost 8 bases, and 10 bases stayed unmatched. CDR3 loop: CSARGSLAGRDEQFF. CDR3 bases: TGCAGTGCTAGGGGATCACTAGCGGGAAGGGATGAGCAGTTCTTC.

About this clonotype itself: Just one base apart from a much larger clone, this may be a read error. The chain carries TRBV11-3 and TRBJ1-2, with 8 bases that match TRBD1. From germline, CDR1 is SGHNT and CDR2 YENEEA. V shed 5 bases, J shed 3 bases, and the junction held 8 bases outside the gene matches. This CDR3 is 15 amino acids long. The CDR3 here is CASSHQGAQDYGYTF. CDR3 sequence (DNA): TGTGCCAGCAGCCACCAGGGGGCGCAGGACTATGGCTACACCTTC.

The chain is built from TRBV7-2 and TRBJ1-1; D gene unclear. Trimming took 5 bases from V and 6 from J, leaving 10 bases between them. This CDR3 is 12 amino acids long. The germline V gene encodes CDR1 SGHTA and CDR2 FQGNSA. In DNA, the CDR3 is TGTGCCAGCAGCCGCGGCCGCGCTGAAGCTTTCTTT. Its translation: CASSRGRAEAFF.

Comment on this clonotype: Its ends do not fully match the called genes, so a read error is possible. The chain has TRBV7-7 and TRBJ2-1; the match to TRBD2 covers 8 bases. The CDR3 is 16 residues long. The V gene's germline CDR1 is SSHAT and CDR2 FNYEAQ (reference sequence). The DNA for the CDR3 is TGTGCTAGCAGCTTAGAAGGGGCTAGCGGGTACAATGAGCAGTTCTTC. Translating gives CASSLEGASGYNEQFF.

The gene calls are TRBV7-3 and TRBJ2-1, with 9 bases matching TRBD1. The germline gives CDR1 SGHTA, CDR2 FQGTGA. V lost 5 bases to trimming and J lost 4 bases; unmatched junction nucleotides: 6. CDR3 length: 15 amino acids. The CDR3 is CASSPSGTGYNEQFF. The CDR3 DNA is TGTGCCAGCAGCCCATCCGGGACAGGGTACAATGAGCAGTTCTTC.